The 12 T cell receptor beta chains reported below all come from one sample, sequenced in a study of CD8+ T cells in alopecia areata (dated by TCRdb to the late 2010s). The method was the immunoSEQ multiplex PCR assay. RNA was extracted from all samples and reverse transcribed into cDNA, which served as template for TCR sequencing. TCRdb mirrors the immuneACCESS table, restricted to in-frame sequences. Some clones are absent from its copies; in checked studies, under half trace to an unresolved V gene, and the reason for the others is unknown. This sample lists around 200,000 clones; 50% to 70% were detected once. The top ten clones comprise 1.7% of the sample. Taken with the paper, the label for time point translates to: baseline before oral tofacitinib. Sample: CD4+ T cells sorted from blood, taken at week 0. The receptors stem from a human donor with alopecia areata.

The chain joins TRBV4-3 to TRBJ1-5, with D possibly matching TRBD1 (5 bases). The CDR3 loop spans 14 amino acids. The germline V gene has CDR1 LGHNA and CDR2 YSLEER. V dropped 4 bases and J dropped 6 bases, with 13 bases sitting between them. CDR3 protein: CASSPVVGTQPQHF. The CDR3 coding sequence is TGCGCCAGCAGCCCTGTGGTGGGGACTCAGCCCCAGCATTTT.

Only one count was recorded for this clone. The chain employs TRBV29-1 and TRBJ2-1; 10 positions agree with TRBD2. With 5 bases clipped from V and 7 bases from J, the junction kept 8 bases outside the gene matches. CDR3 length equals 14 residues. CDR1 is SQVTM, CDR2 ANQGSEA, per germline. The CDR3 loop is CSVSLRLAGNEQFF. CDR3 nucleotides: TGCAGCGTTTCTCTCAGACTAGCGGGTAATGAGCAGTTCTTC.

This clone turned up a few times. The CDR3 region has the DNA TGTGCCAGCAGATGGTCATCTAGCGGGGGTACGGATACGCAGTATTTT. This gives the protein CASRWSSSGGTDTQYF. The V and J genes are TRBV7-2 and TRBJ2-3, with TRBD2 matching over 10 bases. This CDR3 contains 16 residues. CDR1 SGHTA and CDR2 FQGNSA come from the germline V gene. Trimming took 6 bases from V and 6 from J; bases not matched to a gene: 12. Complete variable domain (other parts from reference TRBV7-2 and TRBJ2-3): GAGVSQSPSNKVTEKGKDVELRCDPISGHTALYWYRQSLGQGLEFLIYFQGNSAPDKSGLPSDRFSAERTGGSVSTLTIQRTQQEDSAVYLCASRWSSSGGTDTQYFGPGTRLTVL.

The CDR3 loop reads CASSLASTGWGEQYF. In DNA form, the CDR3 reads TGTGCCAGCAGCTTAGCCTCGACAGGGTGGGGCGAGCAGTACTTC. V gene TRBV7-2 combines with J gene TRBJ2-7; 7 bases are a match to TRBD1. From germline, CDR1 is SGHTA and CDR2 FQGNSA. This CDR3 spans 15 amino acids. J gave up 6 bases and V 0 bases, and 8 bases lay outside the gene matches.

The chain recombines TRBV18 with TRBJ2-7; no clear D gene. Trimming removed 3 bases from V and 6 bases from J, with 9 bases in between. Germline V gene data show CDR1 as KGHSH and CDR2 as LQKENI. The CDR3 extends over 12 amino acids. CDR3 DNA: TGTGCCAGCTCACCCAACCTAATCGAGCAGTACTTC. Translated: CASSPNLIEQYF.

This clone came up once. The V call is TRBV18, the J call TRBJ2-1, with D maybe TRBD1 (6 bases). Per germline, CDR1 KGHSH and CDR2 LQKENI. The CDR3 sequence is 15 residues long. The V end was cut by 3 bases, the J end by 6 bases, with 15 bases between. The chain's CDR3 is CASSPIRQAINEQFF. For the CDR3, the DNA is TGTGCCAGCTCACCGATAAGACAGGCAATCAATGAGCAGTTCTTC.

This chain joins TRBV4-3 and TRBJ1-1; D not resolved. Trimming removed 1 base at V and 5 bases at J, with 14 bases between. This CDR3 has 15 residues. The germline V gene encodes CDR1 LGHNA and CDR2 YSLEER. For the CDR3, the DNA is TGCGCCAGCAGCCAAGGTGTACGGTATAAAACTGAAGCTTTCTTT. Protein: CASSQGVRYKTEAFF.

The chain couples TRBV7-2 to TRBJ2-3, with 7 bases that match TRBD2. V dropped 4 bases and J dropped 0; count of bases not matched to a gene: 4. Germline V lookup: CDR1 SGHTA, CDR2 FQGNSA. The CDR3 loop spans 15 amino acids. CDR3 in amino acids: CASSWGGISTDTQYF. DNA for the CDR3: TGTGCCAGCAGCTGGGGGGGTATTAGCACAGATACGCAGTATTTT.

The V gene is TRBV5-6, the J gene TRBJ2-3; no firm D call. Germline V gives CDR1 SGHDT, CDR2 YYEEEE. The CDR3 extends over 11 amino acids. V lost 2 bases and J lost 6, with 4 bases in between. The CDR3 nucleotides are TGTGCCAGCAGCTTCCGGGATACGCAGTATTTT. As protein: CASSFRDTQYF.

J is TRBJ2-3 and V is TRBV29-1; the D gene is possibly TRBD1 (5 bases). Trimming removed 3 bases at V and 5 bases at J, with 18 bases between. Germline CDR1 reads SQVTM; CDR2 reads ANQGSEA. The CDR3 has 15 amino acids. The CDR3 region has the DNA TGCAGCGTTGATGCCGGATGGGGCCTAATAGATACGCAGTATTTT. Translating gives CSVDAGWGLIDTQYF.

Note on this clone: The same CDR3 arises from other DNA sequences in this sample as well. This chain uses TRBV7-2 with TRBJ2-3, with unresolved D. This CDR3 has 12 residues. Looked up from germline, CDR1 is SGHTA and CDR2 is FQGNSA. V shed 1 base and J shed 2 bases, with 1 base lying between them. The CDR3 region has the DNA TGTGCCAGCAGCTTAGACACAGATACGCAGTATTTT. Protein: CASSLDTDTQYF.

The rearrangement uses TRBV29-1 and TRBJ1-2; D might be TRBD1 (6 bases). CDR1 is SQVTM and CDR2 is ANQGSEA in the germline V gene. The V end was cut by 6 bases, the J end by 4 bases, with 9 bases between. This CDR3 has 11 residues. The DNA of the CDR3 is TGCAGCGTCCTGGACAGCTATGGCTACACCTTC. This gives the protein CSVLDSYGYTF.